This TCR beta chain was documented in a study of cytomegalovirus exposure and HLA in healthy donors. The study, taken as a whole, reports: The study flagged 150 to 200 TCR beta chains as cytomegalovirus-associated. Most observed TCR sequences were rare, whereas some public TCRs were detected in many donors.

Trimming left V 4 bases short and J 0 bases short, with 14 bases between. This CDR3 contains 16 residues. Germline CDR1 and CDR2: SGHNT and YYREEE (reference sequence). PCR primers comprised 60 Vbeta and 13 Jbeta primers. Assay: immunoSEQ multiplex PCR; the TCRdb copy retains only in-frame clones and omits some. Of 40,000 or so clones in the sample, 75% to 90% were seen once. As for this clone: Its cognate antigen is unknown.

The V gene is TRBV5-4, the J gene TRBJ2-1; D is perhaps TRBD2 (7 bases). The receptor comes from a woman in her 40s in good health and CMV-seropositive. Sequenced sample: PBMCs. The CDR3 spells CASSLGGGGSYNEQFF. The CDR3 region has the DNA TGTGCCAGCAGCCTGGGAGGGGGGGGCTCCTACAATGAGCAGTTCTTC. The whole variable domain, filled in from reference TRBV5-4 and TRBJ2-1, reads ETGVTQSPTHLIKTRGQQVTLRCSSQSGHNTVSWYQQALGQGPQFIFQYYREEENGRGNFPPRFSGLQFPNYSSELNVNALELDDSALYLCASSLGGGGSYNEQFFGPGTRLTVL.